These 30 T cell receptor beta chains originate from one sample sequenced in a study of T cell responses to AZD1222 COVID-19 vaccine. Produced via immunoSEQ multiplex PCR; TCRdb's table is partial and in-frame only. The sample consists of 80,000 or so clones, 85% to 90% of them appearing once. The sample in question was peripheral blood, obtained on day 0 of AZD1222 vaccination. Receptor source: an adult in good health.

The CDR3 loop is CASSLKQGLTSDNEQFF. The DNA of the CDR3 is TGTGCCAGCAGTCTGAAACAGGGACTCACATCTGACAATGAGCAGTTCTTC. The chain employs TRBV7-3 and TRBJ2-1, with D perhaps TRBD1 or TRBD2 (6 bases each). The CDR3 is 17 amino acids. The V and J ends lost 6 bases and 5 bases respectively, with 23 bases between them. From germline, CDR1 is SGHTA and CDR2 FQGTGA.

The chain uses TRBV4-2 and TRBJ1-2, with 9 positions matching TRBD1. Germline CDR1 reads LGHNA; CDR2 reads YNFKEQ. This CDR3 has 15 residues. With 7 bases clipped from V and 6 bases from J, the junction kept 12 bases outside the gene matches. The DNA of the CDR3 is TGTGCCAGCACAGGCCGGGACAGGGTGTTTAATGGCTACACCTTC. Its translation is CASTGRDRVFNGYTF.

The CDR3 nucleotides are TGTGCCAGCAGACGGATCAGAAGTTCTCCCTACGAGCAGTACTTC. Protein: CASRRIRSSPYEQYF. The chain is built from TRBV6-6 and TRBJ2-7; no definite D call. The CDR3 length is 15 residues. Trimming shortened V by 6 bases and J by 2 bases, and 17 bases separated the two germline ends. Germline V gene lookup returns CDR1 MNHNY and CDR2 SVGAGI (reference sequence).

The V gene is TRBV5-4, the J gene TRBJ2-5; 7 bases align to TRBD2. Germline CDR1 is SGHNT and CDR2 is YYREEE (reference sequence). V trimming: 4 bases; J trimming: 2 bases; junction bases outside the gene matches: 5. The CDR3 is 14 residues long. The DNA for the CDR3 is TGTGCCAGCAGCATAGGGACTACTCAAGAGACCCAGTACTTC. It translates to CASSIGTTQETQYF.

In DNA, the CDR3 is TGTGCCTGGATTACAGGGAGCCCTGAAGCTTTCTTT. It yields the protein CAWITGSPEAFF. This chain uses TRBV30 with TRBJ1-1; a possible D gene is TRBD1 (6 bases). CDR1 GTSNPN and CDR2 SVGIG come from the germline V gene (reference sequence). This CDR3 is 12 amino acids long. The ends were cut back, 4 bases at V and 6 bases at J, with 12 bases in the middle.

The V gene is TRBV9, the J gene TRBJ1-5, with no clear D. The CDR3 is 14 residues long. The germline V gene encodes CDR1 SGDLS and CDR2 YYNGEE. Trimming stripped 0 bases from V and 3 bases from J, with 7 bases between. CDR3 sequence: CASSVEGLNQPQHF. The CDR3 DNA is TGTGCCAGCAGCGTAGAGGGCCTCAATCAGCCCCAGCATTTT.

V usage is TRBV6-2 or TRBV6-3 and J usage is TRBJ1-6; possible D gene TRBD1, 5 bases. The V end was cut by 4 bases, the J end by 9 bases, with 16 bases between. The CDR3 spans 15 residues. The V gene's germline CDR1 is MNHEY and CDR2 SVGEGT. The CDR3 sequence is CASSSPDTTGSPLHF. The CDR3 coding sequence is TGTGCCAGCAGTTCCCCGGACACGACGGGTTCACCCCTCCACTTT.

The chain couples TRBV5-5 to TRBJ2-3; TRBD2 aligns across 8 bases. After removal of 5 bases from V and 3 bases from J, the junction contained 8 bases not matched to a gene. Germline V CDR1 and CDR2: SGHKS, YYEKEE (reference sequence). The CDR3 sequence is 15 residues long. The CDR3, as DNA: TGTGCCAGCAGGGTGGCGGTAGCGGGGACAGATACGCAGTATTTT. Translated, it gives CASRVAVAGTDTQYF.

The chain links TRBV6-5 to TRBJ2-3; possible D gene TRBD2, 5 bases. This CDR3 has 13 amino acids. Germline CDR1 is MNHEY and CDR2 is SVGAGI. V was clipped by 6 bases and J by 10 bases, with 17 bases between them. The CDR3 loop reads CASSPTGSSAQYF. DNA for the CDR3: TGTGCCAGCAGCCCAACGGGGAGTTCCGCGCAGTATTTT.

CDR3 in amino acids: CASSNLGQGLGNTIYF. CDR3 coding DNA: TGTGCCAGCAGTAACCTTGGACAGGGGCTAGGAAACACCATATATTTT. V is TRBV2 and J is TRBJ1-3, with 9 nucleotides matching TRBD1. Germline V CDR1 and CDR2: SNHLY, FYNNEI. The CDR3 extends over 16 amino acids. V was clipped by 5 bases and J by 4 bases; unmatched bases: 9.

V usage is TRBV9 and J usage is TRBJ2-1; TRBD2 matches 15 bases. Germline V CDR1 and CDR2: SGDLS, YYNGEE. J was trimmed by 1 base and V by 3 bases; bases with no gene match: 5. The length of the CDR3 is 18 residues. Here the CDR3 reads CASSARTSGGASYNEQFF. CDR3 bases: TGTGCCAGCAGCGCACGGACTAGCGGGGGGGCTTCCTACAATGAGCAGTTCTTC.

This chain links TRBV28 with TRBJ2-5; possibly TRBD1 for D (6 bases). CDR3 length: 15 residues. The germline CDR1 and CDR2 sequences are MDHEN and SYDVKM. The V gene lost 2 bases and the J gene lost 4 bases, with 14 bases spanning the gap. CDR3 in amino acids: CASSLVGQGRETQYF. The CDR3 DNA follows: TGTGCCAGCAGTTTAGTTGGGCAGGGGAGAGAGACCCAGTACTTC.

J is TRBJ1-6 and V is TRBV2, with 10 bases that match TRBD1. J gave up 10 bases and V 3 bases, and 3 bases lay outside the gene matches. This CDR3 has 14 amino acids. The germline gives CDR1 SNHLY, CDR2 FYNNEI. CDR3 sequence (DNA): TGTGCCAGCAGTGAGGACAGGGGGTACTCACCCCTCCACTTT. Protein product: CASSEDRGYSPLHF. The variable domain in full, with the rest retrieved from reference TRBV2 and TRBJ1-6, is EPEVTQTPSHQVTQMGQEVILRCVPISNHLYFYWYRQILGQKVEFLVSFYNNEISEKSEIFDDQFSVERPDGSNFTLKIRSTKLEDSAMYFCASSEDRGYSPLHFGNGTRLTVT.

This rearrangement joins TRBV10-3 to TRBJ1-1; 8 bases fit TRBD1. This CDR3 comprises 13 residues. CDR1 and CDR2 from the germline V gene are ENHRY and SYGVKD. Germline trimming cut 6 bases from V and 4 bases from J; bases unmatched to any gene: 4. CDR3 loop: CAIRTGDLTEAFF. CDR3 DNA sequence: TGTGCCATCAGGACAGGGGACCTCACTGAAGCTTTCTTT.

The chain uses TRBV10-3 and TRBJ1-1; 7 bases agree with TRBD1. V was clipped by 4 bases and J by 0 bases; unmatched bases: 8. Germline CDR1 and CDR2: ENHRY and SYGVKD. The CDR3 totals 16 residues. The CDR3 DNA reads TGTGCCATCAGTGGGGCGGACAGGAGCATGAACACTGAAGCTTTCTTT. Translating it yields CAISGADRSMNTEAFF.

Here the CDR3 reads CASSLIGIANEQFF. CDR3 bases: TGTGCCAGCAGCTTAATAGGAATAGCTAATGAGCAGTTCTTC. V usage is TRBV7-9 and J usage is TRBJ2-1; D remains ambiguous. V lost 2 bases and J lost 7, with 12 bases in between. This CDR3 spans 14 amino acids. Germline values: CDR1 SEHNR, CDR2 FQNEAQ (reference sequence).

The chain joins TRBV24-1 to TRBJ2-2; TRBD2 might be the D (7 bases). The CDR3 is made up of 14 amino acids. V lost 10 bases and J 3 bases, leaving 14 bases between the germline ends. Germline V lookup: CDR1 KGHDR, CDR2 SFDVKD. CDR3 coding DNA: TGTGCCACTAGGGCGGGGGCCTACACCGGGGAGCTGTTTTTT. It is translated as CATRAGAYTGELFF.

This rearrangement joins TRBV5-1 to TRBJ2-6, with D hard to call. From germline, CDR1 is SGHRS and CDR2 YFSETQ. Trimming cost V 4 bases and J 0 bases, with 11 bases left between them. This CDR3 has 16 amino acids. The CDR3 region has the DNA TGCGCCAGCAGCCTCCAGTACAGCTCTGGGGCCAACGTCCTGACTTTC. It codes for CASSLQYSSGANVLTF.

This rearrangement joins TRBV18 to TRBJ2-5; perhaps TRBD1 as D (5 bases). The length of the CDR3 is 14 residues. V lost 4 bases, J lost 2 bases, and 11 bases lay in between. The germline gives CDR1 KGHSH, CDR2 LQKENI. The CDR3 region has the DNA TGTGCCAGCTCACAGGGGAATAGTCAAGAGACCCAGTACTTC. Translated: CASSQGNSQETQYF.

DNA of the CDR3: TGTGCCAGCTCACCAGGGGGACGGGTTAATTCACCCCTCCACTTT. Translating gives CASSPGGRVNSPLHF. The chain couples TRBV18 to TRBJ1-6, with D perhaps matching TRBD1 (5 bases). Trimming removed 2 bases at V and 6 bases at J, with 11 bases between. The germline V gene encodes CDR1 KGHSH and CDR2 LQKENI. This CDR3 spans 15 amino acids.

Only one count was recorded for this clone. The J gene is TRBJ2-7, the V gene TRBV7-2; D call uncertain. With 1 base removed from V and 3 bases from J, the gap between germline ends came to 4 bases. This CDR3 has 12 amino acids. Germline CDR1 reads SGHTA; CDR2 reads FQGNSA. Here the CDR3 reads CASSLVDYEQYF. The CDR3 DNA is TGTGCCAGCAGCTTAGTAGACTACGAGCAGTACTTC.

The chain couples TRBV28 to TRBJ2-2; D tentatively reads TRBD1 or TRBD2 (5 bases each). V shed 0 bases and J shed 3 bases, with 5 bases lying between them. Germline V gene data show CDR1 as MDHEN and CDR2 as SYDVKM. The CDR3 consists of 14 residues. CDR3 DNA: TGTGCCAGCAGTTTATGGGGGGACACCGGGGAGCTGTTTTTT. It is translated as CASSLWGDTGELFF.

The genes are TRBV19 and TRBJ2-1; 7 nucleotides line up with TRBD2. J lost 8 bases, V lost 6 bases, and 13 bases had no gene match. The CDR3 extends over 15 amino acids. CDR1 and CDR2 (germline): LNHDA, SQIVND (reference sequence). CDR3 region: CASSPRGVGVDEQFF. In DNA form, the CDR3 reads TGTGCCAGTAGCCCTCGGGGGGTCGGGGTCGATGAGCAGTTCTTC.

This clone has just one count. The chain carries TRBV30 and TRBJ1-1; TRBD1 is a possible D gene (5 bases). V lost 0 bases, J lost 7 bases, and 12 bases lay in between. The CDR3 has 13 residues. The germline V gene encodes CDR1 GTSNPN and CDR2 SVGIG (reference sequence). The CDR3 sequence is CAWSVGGVSEAFF. The DNA of the CDR3 is TGTGCCTGGAGTGTGGGAGGGGTGAGTGAAGCTTTCTTT.

The genes are TRBV2 and TRBJ1-5; D is unresolved. The germline CDR1 and CDR2 sequences are SNHLY and FYNNEI. V lost 8 bases to trimming and J lost 4 bases, with 21 bases between them. The length of the CDR3 is 16 residues. The chain's CDR3 is CASCSAQTIANQPQHF. CDR3 nucleotides: TGTGCCAGCTGTAGCGCACAGACGATTGCGAATCAGCCCCAGCATTTT.

Of note for this clone: One end of the junction fails to match germline, which may point to a read error. The chain combines TRBV7-3 with TRBJ1-1; D call uncertain. This CDR3 contains 13 residues. Germline V lookup: CDR1 SGHTA, CDR2 FQGTGA. The CDR3 nucleotides are TGTGCCAGCAGTTTAACCGAGGACACTGAAGCTTTCTTT. It translates to CASSLTEDTEAFF.

V gene TRBV11-3 combines with J gene TRBJ2-1, with TRBD1 identical over 10 bases. The germline V gene encodes CDR1 SGHNT and CDR2 YENEEA. J was trimmed by 6 bases and V by 8 bases; bases with no gene match: 1. The length of the CDR3 is 12 residues. Here the CDR3 reads CASGQGGNEQFF. The CDR3 DNA follows: TGTGCCAGCGGACAGGGGGGCAATGAGCAGTTCTTC.

This chain joins TRBV27 and TRBJ2-1; 7 nucleotides align to TRBD1. This CDR3 has 15 amino acids. Germline-derived CDR1 and CDR2 are MNHEY and SMNVEV (reference sequence). The V segment lost 5 bases and the J segment 16 bases; nucleotides outside the gene matches: 20. CDR3 protein: CASSRYEGAYSLIFF. In DNA form, the CDR3 reads TGTGCCAGCAGTCGATACGAGGGGGCGTATTCTCTGATTTTCTTC.

Points on this clone: Mismatch with germline at one junction end may stem from a read error. This chain connects TRBV4-3 to TRBJ1-1; D is unresolved. This CDR3 is 17 amino acids long. Germline V gene sequence: CDR1 LGHNA, CDR2 YSLEER. The CDR3 DNA reads as TGCGCCAGCAGTCAAGCCTCTTCGGCACCTATGAACACTGAAGCTTTCTTT. This sequence encodes CASSQASSAPMNTEAFF.

The gene calls are TRBV27 and TRBJ1-1; 7 bases map to TRBD1. V shed 7 bases and J 10 bases; nucleotides not matched to a gene: 21. The V gene's germline CDR1 is MNHEY and CDR2 SMNVEV (reference sequence). This CDR3 contains 16 residues. The CDR3 DNA is TGTGCCAGCACGAAGGGTAGCCAGGGGGGATTCCGAAGAGCTTTCTTT. Protein: CASTKGSQGGFRRAFF.